These 10 T cell receptor beta chains were all obtained from the same sample, sequenced in a study of T cell responses to AZD1222 COVID-19 vaccine. Data came from immunoSEQ multiplex PCR; TCRdb stores just in-frame clones and leaves some out. The table lists around 120,000 clones, about 90% of them singletons. The sample consisted of peripheral blood, taken on day 0 of AZD1222 vaccination. Receptors originate from an adult in good health.

This rearrangement joins TRBV5-1 to TRBJ1-1, with 9 bases lining up with TRBD1. Per germline, CDR1 SGHRS and CDR2 YFSETQ. Unmatched junction bases numbered 6, after V lost 3 bases and J lost 3 bases. This CDR3 is 15 amino acids long. The CDR3 loop reads CASSSWDRADTEAFF. CDR3 DNA sequence: TGCGCCAGCAGCTCGTGGGACAGGGCGGACACTGAAGCTTTCTTT. The complete variable domain, with remaining parts taken from reference TRBV5-1 and TRBJ1-1, reads KAGVTQTPRYLIKTRGQQVTLSCSPISGHRSVSWYQQTPGQGLQFLFEYFSETQRNKGNFPGRFSGRQFSNSRSEMNVSTLELGDSALYLCASSSWDRADTEAFFGQGTRLTVV.

The chain has TRBV3-1 (or the pseudogene TRBV3-2) and TRBJ1-1; possibly TRBD1 for D (6 bases). CDR3 size: 15 residues. Between the trimmed V and J ends, which lost 4 bases and 4 bases, there was a span of 16 bases. The germline CDR1 and CDR2 sequences are LGHDT and YNNKEL (reference sequence). CDR3 nucleotide sequence: TGTGCCAGCAGCCCCCCCTGGGGGGGGCTCACTGAAGCTTTCTTT. Residues: CASSPPWGGLTEAFF.

The count of this clone is one. The rearrangement links TRBV27 to TRBJ1-2, with 7 bases matching TRBD1. There are 16 residues in the CDR3. Trimming removed 4 bases from V and 6 bases from J; junction bases left unmatched: 14. Germline CDR1 MNHEY, CDR2 SMNVEV (reference sequence). The CDR3, as DNA: TGTGCCAGCAGTTCATCATACCGGGACAGCTACAATGGCTACACCTTC. This translates into CASSSSYRDSYNGYTF.

J is TRBJ1-1 and V is TRBV5-6; D ambiguous. Per germline, CDR1 SGHDT and CDR2 YYEEEE. The CDR3 contains 14 residues. Between the trimmed V and J ends, which lost 2 bases and 3 bases, there was a span of 11 bases. CDR3 protein: CASSLWGIHTEAFF. The CDR3 nucleotides read TGTGCCAGCAGCTTATGGGGAATTCACACTGAAGCTTTCTTT.

The chain recombines TRBV11-3 with TRBJ2-7, with no clear D. Germline V gene lookup returns CDR1 SGHNT and CDR2 YENEEA. The CDR3 contains 13 residues. Trimming cost V 1 base and J 5 bases, with 9 bases left between them. The CDR3: CASSLARSNEQYF. The CDR3 DNA reads TGTGCCAGCAGCTTAGCTCGTAGTAACGAGCAGTACTTC.

The sample holds one count of this clone. The chain employs TRBV28 and TRBJ1-2; D gene ambiguous. V gave up 7 bases and J gave up 4 bases, with 16 bases separating them. The CDR3 has 14 residues. Germline V gene sequence: CDR1 MDHEN, CDR2 SYDVKM. CDR3: CASTLERGRYGYTF. The CDR3 DNA follows: TGTGCCAGCACCTTGGAGCGGGGTCGCTATGGCTACACCTTC.

The V and J genes are TRBV12-3 or TRBV12-4 and TRBJ2-5; TRBD2 aligns across 7 bases. CDR3 length: 12 residues. V dropped 7 bases and J dropped 5; count of bases not matched to a gene: 4. The CDR3 DNA sequence: TGTGCCAGCACGCCCGGGGGGGAGACCCAGTACTTC. Translating it yields CASTPGGETQYF.

This clone was seen a handful of times. The CDR3 is CASSSATQNTEAFF. The CDR3 DNA reads TGTGCCAGCAGTTCAGCGACACAGAACACTGAAGCTTTCTTT. J is TRBJ1-1 and V is TRBV6-2 or TRBV6-3; D call uncertain. Germline CDR1 is MNHEY and CDR2 is SVGEGT. The V end lost 4 bases, the J end lost 1 base, and 10 bases lay between the germline ends. The CDR3 loop spans 14 amino acids.

J is TRBJ2-1 and V is TRBV12-3 or TRBV12-4; D is ambiguous. V lost 6 bases to trimming and J lost 4 bases, with 7 bases between them. The CDR3 totals 12 residues. CDR3 sequence reads: CASSLRYNEQFF. CDR3 in DNA: TGTGCCAGCAGCCTACGATACAATGAGCAGTTCTTC.

CDR3 sequence: CASSWTGLAGELFF. The CDR3 bases are TGTGCCAGCAGCTGGACAGGGCTGGCCGGGGAGCTGTTTTTT. The chain joins TRBV7-3 to TRBJ2-2, with 8 positions matching TRBD1. J was trimmed by 6 bases and V by 4 bases; bases with no gene match: 4. The length of the CDR3 is 14 residues. The germline V gene has CDR1 SGHTA and CDR2 FQGTGA.